The 10 T cell receptor beta chains presented below share a single source sample, sequenced in a study of human T cells and chemical hapten exposure. From the RACE reads, TCRdb called clonotypes with MiXCR, one entry per CDR3 protein. This sample has over 300,000 distinct CDR3 sequences, with 4.5% to 5.5% found just once. Time point indicated: pre-sensitization, week 0. Treatment meaning: therapeutic diphenylcyclopropenone sensitization with weekly scalp DPC. The sequencing used whole blood, collected in connection with sensitization to the hapten diphenylcyclopropenone (DPC). The receptor source for this set is a woman aged 45-60 years with alopecia areata. Some clones in this sample may be carry-over from other donors' samples.

This clonotype was counted many times. The chain uses TRBV18 and TRBJ2-7; 9 bases are shared with TRBD1. This CDR3 spans 13 amino acids. CDR1 and CDR2 from the germline V gene are KGHSH and LQKENI. V was clipped by 4 bases and J by 5 bases; unmatched bases: 3. The CDR3 DNA reads TGTGCCAGCTCACGGGGACAGGGAGACGAGCAGTACTTC. Its translation is CASSRGQGDEQYF.

This clonotype occurred many times. A junction end diverges from the germline sequence, so it may reflect a read error. This chain links TRBV9 with TRBJ2-2; D ambiguous. The CDR3 spans 14 residues. The V gene's germline CDR1 is SGDLS and CDR2 YYNGEE. CDR3 in amino acids: CASSVGANTGELFF. The CDR3 region has the DNA TGTGCCAGCAGCGTAGGGGCGAATACCGGGGAGCTGTTTTTT.

Ten or more counts support this clonotype. The V gene is TRBV6-6, the J gene TRBJ2-7; TRBD2 agrees at 11 bases. The ends lost 6 bases at V and 2 bases at J; junction bases unmatched: 9. Germline-derived CDR1 and CDR2 are MNHNY and SVGAGI (reference sequence). CDR3 length equals 16 residues. The CDR3 sequence: CASRPPTSGGAYEQYF. DNA for the CDR3: TGTGCCAGCAGGCCGCCCACTAGCGGGGGAGCCTACGAGCAGTACTTC.

The chain couples TRBV27 to TRBJ2-3; TRBD1 matches at 11 bases. After removal of 4 bases from V and 5 bases from J, the junction contained 8 bases not matched to a gene. This CDR3 is built from 16 residues. The germline V gene encodes CDR1 MNHEY and CDR2 SMNVEV (reference sequence). CDR3 protein: CASSSPGQGEGDTQYF. The CDR3 nucleotides read TGTGCCAGCAGTTCGCCGGGACAGGGGGAAGGAGATACGCAGTATTTT.

This clonotype was picked up many times. The V gene is TRBV4-3, the J gene TRBJ2-5, with D perhaps TRBD2 (5 bases). With 0 bases removed from V and 5 bases from J, the gap between germline ends came to 16 bases. From germline, CDR1 is LGHNA and CDR2 YSLEER. This CDR3 comprises 16 residues. CDR3 loop: CASSQDRLARMETQYF. CDR3 in DNA: TGCGCCAGCAGCCAAGATCGATTAGCGAGGATGGAGACCCAGTACTTC.

This clonotype was recorded a few times. The chain carries TRBV4-1 and TRBJ1-5; D is ambiguous. The CDR3 spans 14 residues. Trimming stripped 0 bases from V and 9 bases from J, with 12 bases between. Per the germline V gene, CDR1 is MGHRA and CDR2 is YSYEKL. Written as DNA, the CDR3 is TGCGCCAGCAGCCAAGAAGCGGCAAACTGGCCCCAGCATTTT. It encodes CASSQEAANWPQHF.

In this sample, this clonotype turned up many times. The chain uses TRBV29-1 and TRBJ2-5; no definite D call. This CDR3 spans 14 amino acids. Germline CDR1 SQVTM, CDR2 ANQGSEA. V was pared by 4 bases and J by 1 base, with 13 bases between. The CDR3 protein is CSVVGWVLQETQYF. The CDR3 DNA follows: TGCAGCGTTGTAGGTTGGGTTCTCCAAGAGACCCAGTACTTC.

This clonotype was observed at least ten times. The chain has TRBV29-1 and TRBJ2-2, with D perhaps given as TRBD1 or TRBD2 (5 bases each). CDR3 length equals 13 residues. CDR1 and CDR2 (germline): SQVTM, ANQGSEA. Trimming stripped 7 bases from V and 6 bases from J, with 15 bases between. The CDR3 nucleotides read TGCAGCGCAGGGACCCCTCCAGCCGGGGAGCTGTTTTTT. It specifies CSAGTPPAGELFF.

This clonotype was counted many times. The genes are TRBV28 and TRBJ1-1; D is possibly TRBD1 (6 bases). CDR1 and CDR2 from the germline V gene are MDHEN and SYDVKM. This CDR3 region has 12 residues. V lost 10 bases, J lost 1 base, and 10 bases lay in between. CDR3 nucleotides: TGTGCCACCATAGGGGGGAACACTGAAGCTTTCTTT. It codes for CATIGGNTEAFF. The entire variable domain, with the rest obtained from reference TRBV28 and TRBJ1-1, is as follows: DVKVTQSSRYLVKRTGEKVFLECVQDMDHENMFWYRQDPGLGLRLIYFSYDVKMKEKGDIPEGYSVSREKKERFSLILESASTNQTSMYLCATIGGNTEAFFGQGTRLTVV.

This clonotype was detected many times. The chain joins TRBV5-1 to TRBJ2-7; no clear D. Between the trimmed V and J ends, which lost 5 bases and 1 base, there was a span of 4 bases. CDR1 is SGHRS, CDR2 YFSETQ, per germline. The CDR3 is 11 amino acids. The CDR3: CASSTSYEQYF. CDR3 in DNA: TGCGCCAGCAGTACGTCCTACGAGCAGTACTTC.